This T cell receptor beta chain is from a study of blood T cells in healthy people across ages. This clonotype was seen a few times. A sample-barcoded 5' primer and a J-beta primer mix were used in a second PCR of roughly 6 to 12 cycles. Researchers report that a template-switch adaptor with 12 random nucleotides tagged each cDNA molecule. Each CDR3 protein is one row after TCRdb ran MiXCR on the 5' RACE reads. The profile shows roughly 800,000 distinct CDR3 sequences, 55% to 70% of them singletons. The CDR3 sequence is 15 residues long. CDR1 is DFQATT and CDR2 is SNEGSKA in the germline V gene (reference sequence). V gave up 2 bases and J gave up 0 bases, with 14 bases separating them.

The chain carries TRBV20-1 and TRBJ2-7; D remains unclear. This TCR was recovered from a man aged 25 to 40 in good health. The sample taken for sequencing was blood. CDR3 DNA: TGCAGTGCTAGAATACTCGGCCGTAGCTCCTACGAGCAGTACTTC. This codes for CSARILGRSSYEQYF.